These 23 T cell receptor beta chains share one sample of origin, sequenced in a study of cytomegalovirus exposure and HLA in healthy donors. PCR used 60 Vbeta primers and 13 Jbeta primers. TCRdb keeps only in-frame clones here, not all; method: immunoSEQ multiplex PCR. The table shows roughly 140,000 clones, with 64% occurring only once. Material: PBMCs. The receptors come from a woman in her twenties or thirties in good health and CMV-seropositive.

The rearrangement uses TRBV7-3 and TRBJ2-3, with D perhaps TRBD2 (7 bases). CDR1 is SGHTA, CDR2 FQGTGA, per germline. Trimming cost V 5 bases and J 7 bases, with 16 bases left between them. CDR3 length equals 14 residues. In DNA, the CDR3 is TGTGCCAGCAGCCCCGGGGCGGGGGCGTATACGCAGTATTTT. Encoded protein: CASSPGAGAYTQYF.

The chain links TRBV25-1 to TRBJ2-7; D ambiguous. The CDR3 consists of 12 residues. V dropped 8 bases and J dropped 7 bases, with 15 bases sitting between them. Germline loops: CDR1 MGHDK, CDR2 SYGVNS. The CDR3 coding sequence is TGTGCCAGCCTTTCGCCAGGTTTGGAGCAGTACTTC. Its translation is CASLSPGLEQYF.

This clone was seen a handful of times. The CDR3 region has the DNA TGCAGCGCCGGGGGGCGGGGGGGCCGTGAGACCCAGTACTTC. Encoded protein: CSAGGRGGRETQYF. This chain joins TRBV29-1 and TRBJ2-5, with 9 bases fitting TRBD2. From germline, CDR1 is SQVTM and CDR2 ANQGSEA. CDR3 length: 14 amino acids. J was trimmed by 5 bases and V by 7 bases; bases with no gene match: 11.

The chain couples TRBV4-1 to TRBJ2-2, with 11 bases fitting TRBD2. The germline V gene encodes CDR1 MGHRA and CDR2 YSYEKL. The ends lost 1 base at V and 5 bases at J; junction bases unmatched: 12. The length of the CDR3 is 19 residues. CDR3 nucleotide sequence: TGCGCCAGCAGCCAAGGTGCCCGGAGGAGACTAGCGGGAACCGGGGAGCTGTTTTTT. It encodes CASSQGARRRLAGTGELFF.

The V gene is TRBV7-8, the J gene TRBJ2-1; 7 bases align to TRBD1. Trimming took 2 bases from V and 6 from J; bases not matched to a gene: 7. The CDR3 spans 15 residues. Germline CDR1 is SGHVS and CDR2 is FQNEAQ. CDR3 amino acids: CASSLFQGQSNEQFF. CDR3 DNA: TGTGCCAGCAGCTTATTCCAGGGACAGAGCAATGAGCAGTTCTTC.

This sequence joins TRBV19 and TRBJ2-3; perhaps TRBD1 as D (5 bases). The CDR3 has 14 residues. CDR1 and CDR2 from the germline V gene are LNHDA and SQIVND (reference sequence). Trimming shortened V by 2 bases and J by 6 bases, and 12 bases separated the two germline ends. CDR3 in DNA: TGTGCCAGTAGTATATTTGGGGCCCTCGATACGCAGTATTTT. Encoded protein: CASSIFGALDTQYF.

This clone has more than one count but fewer than ten. The chain carries TRBV6-5 and TRBJ1-1, with 7 bases identical to TRBD1. The V gene end was trimmed by 6 bases and the J gene end by 5 bases; junction bases not matched to a gene: 9. Per the germline V gene, CDR1 is MNHEY and CDR2 is SVGAGI. The CDR3 has 14 amino acids. Here the CDR3 reads CASRNLNRGTEAFF. CDR3 nucleotide sequence: TGTGCCAGCAGGAACCTAAACAGGGGAACTGAAGCTTTCTTT.

The chain recombines TRBV1 with TRBJ2-1; the table's D call of TRBD2 was not tested on the DNA. TRBV1 is a pseudogene locus. The CDR3 spans 17 residues. The CDR3 nucleotides read TGCACCAGCAGCCACCGGGGGACTAGCGGGAATATGGATGAGCAGTTCTTC. Protein: CTSSHRGTSGNMDEQFF.

The genes are TRBV15 and TRBJ2-2, with a tentative D call TRBD2 (6 bases). V was trimmed by 4 bases and J by 4 bases, leaving 25 bases between them. The length of the CDR3 is 19 residues. CDR1 LNHNV and CDR2 YYDKDF come from the germline V gene (reference sequence). CDR3 in amino acids: CATSTTSGGTRVGTGELFF. The CDR3 DNA sequence: TGTGCCACCAGCACAACCAGTGGGGGGACCAGAGTCGGCACCGGGGAGCTGTTTTTT.

Worth noting for this clone: One end of the junction is discordant with germline, which a read error may explain. This chain joins TRBV7-7 and TRBJ2-2; TRBD2 is a possible D gene (5 bases). Per germline, CDR1 SSHAT and CDR2 FNYEAQ (reference sequence). The CDR3 length is 14 residues. The CDR3 reads CASSGGADAGELFF. CDR3 nucleotide sequence: TGTGCTAGCAGCGGAGGCGCGGATGCCGGGGAGCTGTTTTTT.

This clone was detected a few times. The chain recombines TRBV2 with TRBJ2-1; tentatively, D is TRBD1 (5 bases). V lost 4 bases, J lost 4 bases, and 8 bases lay in between. CDR1 SNHLY and CDR2 FYNNEI come from the germline V gene. The CDR3 is made up of 13 amino acids. DNA for the CDR3: TGTGCCAGCAGTGCGACAGAATACAATGAGCAGTTCTTC. This encodes CASSATEYNEQFF.

This chain connects TRBV2 to TRBJ2-7; D remains ambiguous. The CDR3 has 17 amino acids. The germline CDR1 and CDR2 sequences are SNHLY and FYNNEI. Trimming took off 1 base at V and 3 bases at J, with 19 bases between the two ends. The CDR3 sequence is CASSEDSSGVGFYEQYF. The CDR3 bases are TGTGCCAGCAGTGAAGATAGTAGTGGTGTGGGCTTCTACGAGCAGTACTTC.

Only a few counts were recorded for this clone. V gene TRBV7-9 combines with J gene TRBJ1-2; TRBD1 might be the D (5 bases). CDR3 length: 12 residues. Germline V gives CDR1 SEHNR, CDR2 FQNEAQ (reference sequence). Trimming shortened V by 1 base and J by 7 bases, and 7 bases separated the two germline ends. The CDR3, as DNA: TGTGCCAGCAGCTTAGGGGGCTTTGGCTACACCTTC. It specifies CASSLGGFGYTF.

The V call is TRBV5-6, the J call TRBJ2-3; D is unclear. Germline V gives CDR1 SGHDT, CDR2 YYEEEE. The CDR3 loop spans 16 amino acids. The V and J ends lost 4 bases and 0 bases respectively, with 15 bases between them. The CDR3 protein is CASSALGSSSTDTQYF. The DNA for the CDR3 is TGTGCCAGCAGCGCGCTCGGGTCCTCTAGCACAGATACGCAGTATTTT. The variable domain in full, completed from reference TRBV5-6 and TRBJ2-3, reads DAGVTQSPTHLIKTRGQQVTLRCSPKSGHDTVSWYQQALGQGPQFIFQYYEEEERQRGNFPDRFSGHQFPNYSSELNVNALLLGDSALYLCASSALGSSSTDTQYFGPGTRLTVL.

This clone was found once. The CDR3 nucleotides read TGCGCCAGCAGCCAACCGGGACAGGAGATCTCCTACGAGCAGTACTTC. It encodes CASSQPGQEISYEQYF. J is TRBJ2-7 and V is TRBV4-1; 8 bases match TRBD1. V lost 2 bases to trimming and J lost 0 bases; unmatched junction nucleotides: 6. The CDR3 runs 16 residues. Looked up from germline, CDR1 is MGHRA and CDR2 is YSYEKL.

The chain links TRBV6-6 to TRBJ2-3; 8 nucleotides line up with TRBD2. Germline V gene data show CDR1 as MNHNY and CDR2 as SVGAGI (reference sequence). Germline trimming cut 6 bases from V and 6 bases from J; bases unmatched to any gene: 8. This CDR3 has 14 amino acids. The CDR3 DNA reads as TGTGCCAGCAGAGGACTAGCCTCATGGGATACGCAGTATTTT. As protein: CASRGLASWDTQYF.

The genes are TRBV9 and TRBJ2-7, with D unclear. Germline lookup yields CDR1 SGDLS and CDR2 YYNGEE. Trimming stripped 0 bases from V and 3 bases from J, with 10 bases between. The CDR3 spans 14 residues. The CDR3 DNA reads TGTGCCAGCAGCGTAGGTAACACGAACTACGAGCAGTACTTC. Translated: CASSVGNTNYEQYF.

This sequence joins TRBV13 and TRBJ2-7; 9 positions agree with TRBD1. The germline gives CDR1 PRHDT, CDR2 FYEKMQ (reference sequence). The CDR3 sequence is 15 residues long. Trimming took 5 bases from V and 7 from J; bases not matched to a gene: 12. DNA for the CDR3: TGTGCCAGCAGCCTAACCCCGGGACAGGGCGAAGAGCAGTACTTC. Translating it yields CASSLTPGQGEEQYF.

The chain joins TRBV6-6 to TRBJ1-5; D may be TRBD1 (5 bases). The V gene lost 0 bases and the J gene lost 5 bases, with 11 bases spanning the gap. Germline V gene sequence: CDR1 MNHNY, CDR2 SVGAGI (reference sequence). CDR3 size: 15 residues. The CDR3 protein is CASSYSWGGYQPQHF. The CDR3 DNA reads TGTGCCAGCAGTTACTCATGGGGGGGGTATCAGCCCCAGCATTTT.

This clone was found a few times. The rearrangement links TRBV9 to TRBJ1-1; 7 bases match TRBD1. CDR3 size: 20 residues. The ends lost 2 bases at V and 1 base at J; junction bases unmatched: 20. Germline CDR1 reads SGDLS; CDR2 reads YYNGEE. CDR3 nucleotide sequence: TGTGCCAGCAGCGTTGGGCATTACCGGGACAGCACTCAAAGGAACACTGAAGCTTTCTTT. Protein: CASSVGHYRDSTQRNTEAFF.

This chain connects TRBV4-1 to TRBJ1-2; no firm D call. V lost 0 bases, J lost 0 bases, and 8 bases lay in between. CDR1 and CDR2 (germline): MGHRA, YSYEKL. The CDR3 is 15 amino acids. CDR3 loop: CASSQEWRTNYGYTF. The CDR3 DNA reads TGCGCCAGCAGCCAAGAGTGGAGGACTAACTATGGCTACACCTTC.

In its sample, this clone was seen a few times. The CDR3: CASSITTGTHNQPQHF. As DNA, the CDR3 is TGTGCCAGTAGTATCACCACAGGGACCCACAATCAGCCCCAGCATTTT. V and J are TRBV19 and TRBJ1-5; a possible D gene is TRBD1 (6 bases). V gave up 3 bases and J gave up 3 bases, with 15 bases separating them. CDR1 is LNHDA, CDR2 SQIVND, per germline (reference sequence). The CDR3 length is 16 residues.

This chain connects TRBV15 to TRBJ2-3; 9 bases agree with TRBD2. Germline values: CDR1 LNHNV, CDR2 YYDKDF (reference sequence). There are 16 residues in the CDR3. After removal of 8 bases from V and 2 bases from J, the junction contained 11 bases not matched to a gene. The CDR3 sequence is CATRAGGPGDTDTQYF. In DNA form, the CDR3 reads TGTGCCACCCGGGCGGGAGGGCCGGGTGACACAGATACGCAGTATTTT.